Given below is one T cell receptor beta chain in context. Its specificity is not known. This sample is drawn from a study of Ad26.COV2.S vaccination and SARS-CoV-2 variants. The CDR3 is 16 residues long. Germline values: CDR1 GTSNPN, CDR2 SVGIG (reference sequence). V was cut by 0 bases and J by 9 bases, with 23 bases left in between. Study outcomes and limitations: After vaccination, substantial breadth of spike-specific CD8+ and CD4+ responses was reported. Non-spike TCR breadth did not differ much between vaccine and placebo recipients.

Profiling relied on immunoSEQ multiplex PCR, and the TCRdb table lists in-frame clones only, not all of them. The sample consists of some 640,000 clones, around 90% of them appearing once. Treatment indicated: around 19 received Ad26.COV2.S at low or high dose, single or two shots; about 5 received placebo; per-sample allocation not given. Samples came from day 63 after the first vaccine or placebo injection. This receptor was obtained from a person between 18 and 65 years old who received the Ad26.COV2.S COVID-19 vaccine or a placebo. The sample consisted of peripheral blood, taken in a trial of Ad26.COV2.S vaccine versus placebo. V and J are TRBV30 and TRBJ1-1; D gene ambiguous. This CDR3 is CAWSVEEILPRGKAFF. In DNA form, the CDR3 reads TGTGCCTGGAGTGTTGAAGAGATTCTTCCGCGTGGGAAAGCTTTCTTT.